This T cell receptor (gamma chain) was obtained from a study of γδ T cells in repeated Plasmodium falciparum infection. Study-level background: Four controlled malaria infections with P. falciparum NF54 spanned about 600 days. Malian gammadelta TCRs were studied during no-transmission periods and across acute malaria episodes.

Findings and caveats of the study: Compared with Australian children, Malian Vdelta2-negative repertoires seemed more clonal, less diverse, less shared. In Vdelta2-negative, largely Vdelta1+, gammadelta repertoires, repeated controlled infections appeared to drive clonal selection waves.

The V segment lost 2 bases and the J segment 5 bases; nucleotides outside the gene matches: 3. The V gene's germline CDR1 is GITISATS and CDR2 ISYDGTV (reference sequence). This CDR3 has 12 amino acids. TCRdb re-identified clones in the multiplex PCR reads via CATT. The sample consists of some 32,000 gamma-chain clones, 1.4% of them appearing once. Flow sorting of PBMC yielded separate Vgamma9/Vdelta2+ and Vdelta2-negative gammadelta T cell populations for bulk repertoire analysis. Many counts were recorded for this clone. Its matching antigen is unknown. TCRdb lists the protein of a much larger clone for this DNA, which differs at residue 7, so this is likely a read error; the protein given here is translated from the DNA itself.

Sequenced input: gamma-delta T cells from blood. This sequence joins TRGV9 and TRGJ1 or TRGJ2. TCRdb offers no J gene call, so here the DNA was matched to germline to obtain one. The receptor comes from a pool of human donors (malaria-infected and uninfected, not separated). Here the CDR3 reads CALWEDHYKKLF. The CDR3 region has the DNA TGTGCCTTGTGGGAGGATCATTATAAGAAACTCTTT.